Listed below are T cell receptor beta chains from one sample, sequenced in a study of cytomegalovirus exposure and HLA in healthy donors. Here immunoSEQ multiplex PCR was the method, and the copy in TCRdb shows in-frame clones only, minus some. The sample has 150,000 to 200,000 clones, around 88% seen once. Sequencing was carried out using PBMCs. These receptors were taken from a woman aged 30 to 39 in good health and CMV-seronegative. Each CDR3 is given with its conserved first and last residue. A D gene is named only where the DNA matches it firmly. Clone size is given for some rows only: seen once, a few or many times, or a class if the clone is expanded.

d_call	v_call	j_call	clone_size	cdr3_nt	cdr3_aa
TRBD1	TRBV2	TRBJ1-2	once	TGTGCCAGCAGTGCAACAGGGGCGTCCAACTATGGCTACACCTTC	CASSATGASNYGYTF
TRBD2	TRBV25-1	TRBJ2-5	NA	TGTGCCAGCGATAGTGGGAGATTGGGACTAGCAGGCGAGACCCAGTACTTC	CASDSGRLGLAGETQYF
NA	TRBV2	TRBJ2-2	NA	TGTGCCAGCAGGCAGTATCGGAACACCGGGGAGCTGTTTTTT	CASRQYRNTGELFF
TRBD1	TRBV11-2	TRBJ2-1	NA	TGTGCCAGCAGCCCGGACAGGCAATCAAATGAGCAGTTCTTC	CASSPDRQSNEQFF
TRBD1	TRBV12-5	TRBJ1-2	NA	TGTGCTAGTGGTCACCGGGACAGGGACGGCTACACCTTC	CASGHRDRDGYTF
TRBD1	TRBV2	TRBJ2-7	NA	TGTGCCAGCAGGGGACAGGGATCCTACGAGCAGTACTTC	CASRGQGSYEQYF
TRBD2	TRBV27	TRBJ2-7	NA	TGTGCCAGCAAAAGGGTCTCCGGGGGGGGCTCCTACGAGCAGTACTTC	CASKRVSGGGSYEQYF
TRBD2	TRBV6-1	TRBJ2-7	NA	TGTGCCAGCAGCCCTACTAGCGGGACCGAGCAGTACTTC	CASSPTSGTEQYF
NA	TRBV10-2	TRBJ1-4	NA	TGCGCCAGCAGTGGAGGAGGATCTAATGAAAAACTGTTTTTT	CASSGGGSNEKLFF
NA	TRBV28	TRBJ1-2	few	TGTGCCAGCAGCTTGGTGGCAGGGTATGGCTACACCTTC	CASSLVAGYGYTF
NA	TRBV2	TRBJ1-3	few	TGTGCCAGCAGTGAAAGGGCCACAGGGATCTCTGGAAACACCATATATTTT	CASSERATGISGNTIYF
NA	TRBV14	TRBJ2-4	NA	TGTGCCAGCAGCCAAGTGGGCGGGTGGGACATTCAGTACTTC	CASSQVGGWDIQYF
NA	TRBV2	TRBJ2-5	NA	TGTGCCAGCACGGGTGGGGGACTCCTGAGAGAGACCCAGTACTTC	CASTGGGLLRETQYF
NA	TRBV5-1	TRBJ1-4	NA	TGCGCCAGCAGCTTTGGGGGAGGGCTTAATGAAAAACTGTTTTTT	CASSFGGGLNEKLFF